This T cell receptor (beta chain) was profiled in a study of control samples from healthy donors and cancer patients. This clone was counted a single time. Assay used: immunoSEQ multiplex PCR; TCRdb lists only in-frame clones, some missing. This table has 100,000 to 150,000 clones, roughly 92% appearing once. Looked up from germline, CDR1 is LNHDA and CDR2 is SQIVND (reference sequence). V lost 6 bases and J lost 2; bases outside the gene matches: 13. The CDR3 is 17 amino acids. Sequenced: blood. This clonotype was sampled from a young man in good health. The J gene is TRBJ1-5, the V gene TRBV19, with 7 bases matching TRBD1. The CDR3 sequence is CASRPFEFTGGNQPQHF. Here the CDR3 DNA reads TGTGCCAGTAGGCCTTTCGAGTTTACAGGGGGCAATCAGCCCCAGCATTTT.